These 32 T cell receptor beta chains came from one sample sequenced in a study of T cell responses to AZD1222 COVID-19 vaccine. The data were produced by immunoSEQ multiplex PCR, yet TCRdb's version contains in-frame clones alone and is incomplete. The sample lists 100,000 to 150,000 clones, 89% seen once, with about 1.6% in the top ten. This specimen was peripheral blood, taken on day 0 of AZD1222 vaccination. The receptors derive from an adult in good health.

This sequence joins TRBV19 and TRBJ2-3; 8 bases match TRBD2. The V segment lost 6 bases and the J segment 5 bases; nucleotides outside the gene matches: 13. The CDR3 is made up of 16 amino acids. In germline, CDR1 is LNHDA, CDR2 SQIVND (reference sequence). The CDR3 region is CASSLGLGSLGDTQYF. The CDR3, as DNA: TGTGCCAGTAGCCTGGGACTAGGCAGTTTGGGAGATACGCAGTATTTT.

This chain uses TRBV6-1 with TRBJ2-7; 9 positions agree with TRBD1. V trimming: 2 bases; J trimming: 6 bases; junction bases outside the gene matches: 8. Germline CDR1 reads MNHNS; CDR2 reads SASEGT. This CDR3 has 15 amino acids. CDR3 DNA sequence: TGTGCCAGCAGTGAAAGCCCCGACAGGGGGGGCGAGCAGTACTTC. Translating gives CASSESPDRGGEQYF.

In DNA, the CDR3 is TGTGCCAGCAGTCAGGCAGAGGGAAACACCATATATTTT. It codes for CASSQAEGNTIYF. The V call is TRBV6-5, the J call TRBJ1-3; the D is unclear. The length of the CDR3 is 13 residues. V was clipped by 5 bases and J by 4 bases, with 9 bases between them. Germline-derived CDR1 and CDR2 are MNHEY and SVGAGI.

The V and J genes are TRBV28 and TRBJ1-1; a weak D match, TRBD1 (6 bases). Germline V gives CDR1 MDHEN, CDR2 SYDVKM. Trimming pared 8 bases from V and 0 bases from J, leaving 25 bases between. The CDR3 consists of 18 residues. The chain's CDR3 is CASGWPGAEAQLNTEAFF. The CDR3 nucleotides read TGTGCCAGCGGCTGGCCAGGGGCGGAAGCCCAGCTGAACACTGAAGCTTTCTTT.

The chain joins TRBV7-3 to TRBJ2-1, with TRBD2 matching over 10 bases. Germline trimming cut 4 bases from V and 9 bases from J; bases unmatched to any gene: 12. There are 16 residues in the CDR3. CDR1 is SGHTA and CDR2 is FQGTGA in the germline V gene. CDR3 DNA: TGTGCCAGCAGCTCCAAACTAGCGGGGTACGGAGGTGAGCAGTTCTTC. Translating gives CASSSKLAGYGGEQFF.

This chain joins TRBV11-2 and TRBJ2-1; D unresolved. The CDR3 is 14 amino acids. V was trimmed by 5 bases and J by 5 bases, leaving 13 bases between them. CDR1 and CDR2 from the germline V gene are SGHAT and FQNNGV. This CDR3 reads CASSLRLPNNEQFF. The CDR3 bases are TGTGCCAGCAGCCTAAGATTGCCGAACAATGAGCAGTTCTTC.

This clone came up once. The genes are TRBV25-1 and TRBJ1-1, with 7 bases lining up with TRBD1. The CDR3 consists of 13 residues. V lost 6 bases, J lost 4 bases, and 5 bases stayed unmatched. The germline V gene has CDR1 MGHDK and CDR2 SYGVNS. The CDR3 DNA reads as TGTGCCAGCAGCCGAGGGGGCGGCACTGAAGCTTTCTTT. Translated, it gives CASSRGGGTEAFF.

This CDR3 reads CASSRTTSGTQYF. The CDR3 DNA reads TGTGCCAGCAGCCGGACTACCTCGGGGACCCAGTACTTC. V and J are TRBV6-5 and TRBJ2-5; tentatively, D is TRBD2 (6 bases). V lost 6 bases, J lost 7 bases, and 15 bases lay in between. This CDR3 has 13 amino acids. Per germline, CDR1 MNHEY and CDR2 SVGAGI.

The V gene is TRBV7-9, the J gene TRBJ2-1, with TRBD2 matching 7 bases. Germline V lookup: CDR1 SEHNR, CDR2 FQNEAQ (reference sequence). This CDR3 has 16 residues. The ends lost 7 bases at V and 6 bases at J; junction bases unmatched: 15. CDR3 residues: CASTPSAGASRNEQFF. CDR3 coding DNA: TGTGCCAGCACCCCTTCGGCGGGAGCATCCCGCAATGAGCAGTTCTTC.

The chain links TRBV28 to TRBJ2-7; D is unclear. Trimming removed 4 bases from V and 7 bases from J, with 14 bases in between. Germline V gene sequence: CDR1 MDHEN, CDR2 SYDVKM. This CDR3 is built from 13 residues. CDR3 in DNA: TGTGCCAGCAGTTCCGACCTGGTTGGGGAGCAGTACTTC. It codes for CASSSDLVGEQYF.

The rearrangement uses TRBV5-4 and TRBJ2-7; D may be TRBD1 or TRBD2 (5 bases each). The CDR3 has 17 residues. Trimming removed 4 bases from V and 0 bases from J, with 20 bases in between. From germline, CDR1 is SGHNT and CDR2 YYREEE (reference sequence). This CDR3 is CASSGGNGRRGSYEQYF. The CDR3 region has the DNA TGTGCCAGCAGCGGGGGTAATGGGCGGCGAGGCTCCTACGAGCAGTACTTC. The complete variable domain, with remaining parts taken from reference TRBV5-4 and TRBJ2-7, reads ETGVTQSPTHLIKTRGQQVTLRCSSQSGHNTVSWYQQALGQGPQFIFQYYREEENGRGNFPPRFSGLQFPNYSSELNVNALELDDSALYLCASSGGNGRRGSYEQYFGPGTRLTVT.

The genes are TRBV19 and TRBJ1-5, with 8 nucleotides matching TRBD1. CDR1 is LNHDA, CDR2 SQIVND, per germline (reference sequence). V gave up 6 bases and J gave up 4 bases; unmatched junction bases: 5. CDR3 length: 14 residues. The CDR3 reads CASSGTGGNQPQHF. The CDR3 DNA follows: TGTGCCAGTAGCGGGACAGGCGGGAATCAGCCCCAGCATTTT.

CDR3 residues: CASSLVDRRLYGYTF. CDR3 nucleotide sequence: TGTGCCAGCAGCTTAGTCGACAGGAGGCTCTATGGCTACACCTTC. The chain joins TRBV11-3 to TRBJ1-2, with D tentatively TRBD1 (6 bases). Deletions cut 1 base from V and 4 bases from J, with 13 bases between. The V gene's germline CDR1 is SGHNT and CDR2 YENEEA. The CDR3 totals 15 residues.

This clone has only one observation. The genes are TRBV10-3 and TRBJ2-2; 7 bases agree with TRBD1. The CDR3 loop spans 16 amino acids. V trimming: 6 bases; J trimming: 3 bases; junction bases outside the gene matches: 10. Germline lookup yields CDR1 ENHRY and CDR2 SYGVKD. CDR3 sequence (DNA): TGTGCCATCAGCGCCCACAGGGGCTTGGACACCGGGGAGCTGTTTTTT. The encoded protein is CAISAHRGLDTGELFF.

V gene TRBV9 combines with J gene TRBJ1-2; weak D call: TRBD1 (6 bases). V was clipped by 3 bases and J by 2 bases, with 8 bases between them. The CDR3 is 13 residues long. Looked up from germline, CDR1 is SGDLS and CDR2 is YYNGEE. CDR3 sequence (DNA): TGTGCCAGCAGCGAGGGGGAAAACTATGGCTACACCTTC. Its protein product is CASSEGENYGYTF.

The J gene is TRBJ2-5, the V gene TRBV11-1; D is uncertain. From germline, CDR1 is SGHAT and CDR2 FQDESV (reference sequence). The CDR3 is 12 amino acids. V lost 5 bases, J lost 1 base, and 5 bases lay in between. The CDR3 region is CASSRSQETQYF. In DNA, the CDR3 is TGTGCCAGCAGCCGTTCCCAAGAGACCCAGTACTTC.

This clone appeared a few times. V and J are TRBV28 and TRBJ2-7, with 7 bases lining up with TRBD2. The length of the CDR3 is 15 residues. From germline, CDR1 is MDHEN and CDR2 SYDVKM. The ends lost 6 bases at V and 5 bases at J; junction bases unmatched: 13. The CDR3 spells CASSPWGGRGNEQYF. The CDR3 nucleotides read TGTGCCAGCAGCCCTTGGGGCGGGAGAGGGAACGAGCAGTACTTC.

The V and J genes are TRBV21-1 and TRBJ1-1. TRBV21-1 is a pseudogene locus. This CDR3 comprises 10 residues. The CDR3 here is CASRTNEAFF. The CDR3, as DNA: TGTGCCAGCAGGACGAATGAAGCTTTCTTT.

V and J are TRBV18 and TRBJ2-7, with 11 bases aligning to TRBD2. With V trimmed by 0 bases and J by 8 bases, 9 bases remained unmatched. CDR3 length equals 16 residues. The V gene's germline CDR1 is KGHSH and CDR2 LQKENI. In nucleotides, the CDR3 is TGTGCCAGCTCACCACCCTCGGGACTAGCGGAACTCAAGCAGTACTTC. It codes for CASSPPSGLAELKQYF.

The chain combines TRBV9 with TRBJ2-7, with no clear D. This CDR3 spans 15 amino acids. From germline, CDR1 is SGDLS and CDR2 YYNGEE. The V end was cut by 0 bases, the J end by 4 bases, with 14 bases between. CDR3 sequence (DNA): TGTGCCAGCAGCGTAGGATACAGTTCTTGGTACGAGCAGTACTTC. The encoded protein is CASSVGYSSWYEQYF.

At least ten counts were recorded for this clone. The chain recombines TRBV19 with TRBJ2-7, with 9 bases matching TRBD1. The CDR3 contains 15 residues. J lost 6 bases, V lost 5 bases, and 11 bases had no gene match. CDR1 is LNHDA and CDR2 is SQIVND in the germline V gene (reference sequence). The CDR3 nucleotides read TGTGCCAGTAGTGCCCGGGACAGGGAAATTCGCGAGCAGTACTTC. Amino acid sequence: CASSARDREIREQYF.

The V and J genes are TRBV3-1 (or the pseudogene TRBV3-2) and TRBJ2-1; 7 nucleotides line up with TRBD2. The J segment lost 3 bases and the V segment lost 0 bases, leaving 5 bases of the junction unmatched. The CDR3 sequence is 16 residues long. Germline lookup yields CDR1 LGHDT and CDR2 YNNKEL (reference sequence). The CDR3 loop is CASSQERLAIYNEQFF. CDR3 bases: TGTGCCAGCAGCCAAGAAAGACTAGCCATCTACAATGAGCAGTTCTTC.

V usage is TRBV29-1 and J usage is TRBJ1-2, with D perhaps TRBD1 (6 bases). Trimming cost V 0 bases and J 5 bases, with 10 bases left between them. The CDR3 is made up of 13 amino acids. Germline V lookup: CDR1 SQVTM, CDR2 ANQGSEA. CDR3 bases: TGCAGCGTTGAAGAAGGCAGGGGTTATGGCTACACCTTC. Encoded protein: CSVEEGRGYGYTF.

This chain joins TRBV9 and TRBJ2-2; D is ambiguous. The V gene lost 2 bases and the J gene lost 1 base, with 12 bases spanning the gap. Per germline, CDR1 SGDLS and CDR2 YYNGEE. The CDR3 consists of 16 residues. The CDR3 DNA is TGTGCCAGCAGCGTCACCGTCACGGGGAACACCGGGGAGCTGTTTTTT. Protein sequence: CASSVTVTGNTGELFF.

The V gene is TRBV3-1 (or the pseudogene TRBV3-2), the J gene TRBJ1-2, with 11 nucleotides matching TRBD1. V was clipped by 0 bases and J by 4 bases; unmatched bases: 10. Germline CDR1 reads LGHDT; CDR2 reads YNNKEL (reference sequence). There are 18 residues in the CDR3. The CDR3 bases are TGTGCCAGCAGCCAAGATCGCGGACAGGGGGCGACGGGCTATGGCTACACCTTC. Its protein is CASSQDRGQGATGYGYTF.

The chain carries TRBV6-5 and TRBJ2-7, with 14 bases aligning to TRBD2. The CDR3 runs 16 residues. The V and J ends lost 2 bases and 4 bases, in that order; junction bases with no gene match: 4. Germline assignment: CDR1 MNHEY and CDR2 SVGAGI. In DNA, the CDR3 is TGTGCCAGCAGTTACCTGGGACTAGCGGGAGATTACGAGCAGTACTTC. Amino acid sequence: CASSYLGLAGDYEQYF.

The chain is built from TRBV11-2 and TRBJ2-3; D not resolved. Germline V gene data show CDR1 as SGHAT and CDR2 as FQNNGV. CDR3 length equals 15 residues. V was cut by 1 base and J by 2 bases, with 10 bases left in between. The CDR3 spells CASSLVAFPTDTQYF. CDR3 bases: TGTGCCAGCAGCTTAGTCGCCTTTCCCACAGATACGCAGTATTTT. Full variable domain (rest looked up from reference TRBV11-2 and TRBJ2-3): EAGVAQSPRYKIIEKRQSVAFWCNPISGHATLYWYQQILGQGPKLLIQFQNNGVVDDSQLPKDRFSAERLKGVDSTLKIQPAKLEDSAVYLCASSLVAFPTDTQYFGPGTRLTVL.

The CDR3 nucleotides read TGTGCCAGCAGTGAACCCCGACAGGGTTGGTCCTACGAGCAGTACTTC. Amino acid sequence: CASSEPRQGWSYEQYF. V and J are TRBV6-1 and TRBJ2-7, with TRBD1 identical over 7 bases. V dropped 2 bases and J dropped 1; count of bases not matched to a gene: 8. Looked up from germline, CDR1 is MNHNS and CDR2 is SASEGT. The CDR3 is 16 amino acids.

This chain links TRBV3-1 (or the pseudogene TRBV3-2) with TRBJ1-1; unclear D gene. Trimming cost V 4 bases and J 1 base, with 4 bases left between them. Germline V gene sequence: CDR1 LGHDT, CDR2 YNNKEL (reference sequence). The CDR3 extends over 12 amino acids. The CDR3 here is CASSRTNTEAFF. CDR3 in DNA: TGTGCCAGCAGCCGAACGAACACTGAAGCTTTCTTT.

The chain has TRBV4-1 and TRBJ1-3; 7 bases match TRBD1. Trimming cost V 0 bases and J 5 bases; bases outside gene matches: 7. The CDR3 totals 16 residues. Germline CDR1 is MGHRA and CDR2 is YSYEKL. This chain's CDR3 is CASSQDPGTARNTIYF. CDR3 in DNA: TGCGCCAGCAGCCAAGATCCCGGGACAGCAAGAAACACCATATATTTT.

The table lists this clone with a few counts. The V and J genes are TRBV27 and TRBJ2-1, with D perhaps matching TRBD2 (5 bases). The V end lost 3 bases, the J end lost 8 bases, and 17 bases lay between the germline ends. There are 15 residues in the CDR3. Germline V gene lookup returns CDR1 MNHEY and CDR2 SMNVEV (reference sequence). The CDR3 region is CASSLIRLRADEQFF. The CDR3 nucleotides read TGTGCCAGCAGTTTGATCCGATTGCGGGCGGATGAGCAGTTCTTC.

The chain links TRBV5-1 to TRBJ1-1; D unclear. Trimming took 0 bases from V and 1 from J, leaving 10 bases between them. Per germline, CDR1 SGHRS and CDR2 YFSETQ. CDR3 length: 15 residues. The CDR3 bases are TGCGCCAGCAGCTTGGAAAGGACGGGGAACACTGAAGCTTTCTTT. As protein: CASSLERTGNTEAFF.